This entry lists 23 T cell receptor beta chains sequenced from one sample in a study of control samples from healthy donors and cancer patients. The data were produced by immunoSEQ multiplex PCR, yet TCRdb's version contains in-frame clones alone and is incomplete. Of about 94,000 clones detected, 90% appear once; the ten largest clones hold less than 4.5%. The material sequenced was blood. These receptor sequences come from a young woman in good health.

This clone was detected once. J is TRBJ1-1 and V is TRBV11-2, with 7 nucleotides matching TRBD1. With V trimmed by 3 bases and J by 0 bases, 10 bases remained unmatched. Germline CDR1 and CDR2: SGHAT and FQNNGV. The CDR3 runs 17 residues. CDR3 amino acids: CASSFNSAGTVNTEAFF. The DNA for the CDR3 is TGTGCCAGCAGCTTTAATTCCGCCGGGACAGTGAACACTGAAGCTTTCTTT. Full variable domain (rest looked up from reference TRBV11-2 and TRBJ1-1): EAGVAQSPRYKIIEKRQSVAFWCNPISGHATLYWYQQILGQGPKLLIQFQNNGVVDDSQLPKDRFSAERLKGVDSTLKIQPAKLEDSAVYLCASSFNSAGTVNTEAFFGQGTRLTVV.

This chain joins TRBV5-4 and TRBJ2-7, with D possibly TRBD2 on 5 matching bases. In germline, CDR1 is SGHNT, CDR2 YYREEE (reference sequence). The CDR3 covers 14 residues. V shed 4 bases and J shed 1 base, with 12 bases lying between them. CDR3 nucleotides: TGTGCCAGCAGCCTCGGACTTCTTTCCTACGAGCAGTACTTC. Amino acid sequence: CASSLGLLSYEQYF.

The gene calls are TRBV18 and TRBJ2-2; tentatively, D is TRBD2 (5 bases). Germline CDR1 and CDR2: KGHSH and LQKENI. The CDR3 spans 15 residues. With 6 bases removed from V and 4 bases from J, the gap between germline ends came to 15 bases. CDR3 nucleotide sequence: TGTGCCAGCTCCCTGAGCGGCGGTAGCACCGGGGAGCTGTTTTTT. Translating it yields CASSLSGGSTGELFF.

The gene calls are TRBV9 and TRBJ2-7, with D possibly matching TRBD1 (5 bases). V lost 3 bases to trimming and J lost 2 bases, with 18 bases between them. This CDR3 contains 16 residues. Germline CDR1 reads SGDLS; CDR2 reads YYNGEE. The CDR3 DNA reads as TGTGCCAGCAGCGGAGAGCAGGGTAACGACACCTACGAGCAGTACTTC. Translating gives CASSGEQGNDTYEQYF. Combining the CDR3 with reference TRBV9 and TRBJ2-7 gives the whole variable domain DSGVTQTPKHLITATGQRVTLRCSPRSGDLSVYWYQQSLDQGLQFLIQYYNGEERAKGNILERFSAQQFPDLHSELNLSSLELGDSALYFCASSGEQGNDTYEQYFGPGTRLTVT.

The gene calls are TRBV7-9 and TRBJ2-5, with D possibly TRBD1 on 6 matching bases. The length of the CDR3 is 16 residues. V dropped 3 bases and J dropped 5 bases, with 19 bases sitting between them. CDR1 is SEHNR, CDR2 FQNEAQ, per germline (reference sequence). CDR3 residues: CASSLDRQAGVETQYF. The CDR3 bases are TGTGCCAGCAGCTTGGACCGACAGGCCGGGGTGGAGACCCAGTACTTC.

The rearrangement joins TRBV6-5 to TRBJ1-1; 7 bases align to TRBD1. CDR3 length: 15 residues. V dropped 4 bases and J dropped 8; count of bases not matched to a gene: 13. Germline V gives CDR1 MNHEY, CDR2 SVGAGI. CDR3 residues: CASSSYSTGAEEAFF. CDR3 coding DNA: TGTGCCAGCAGTTCCTATTCTACAGGGGCGGAAGAAGCTTTCTTT.

The chain recombines TRBV5-1 with TRBJ2-5; D tentatively fits TRBD1 or TRBD2 (5 bases each). The CDR3 has 15 amino acids. Trimming removed 4 bases at V and 1 base at J, with 14 bases between. Germline loops: CDR1 SGHRS, CDR2 YFSETQ. This CDR3 reads CASSATGALQETQYF. The CDR3 region has the DNA TGCGCCAGCAGCGCCACCGGGGCCCTCCAAGAGACCCAGTACTTC. Complete variable domain (other parts from reference TRBV5-1 and TRBJ2-5): KAGVTQTPRYLIKTRGQQVTLSCSPISGHRSVSWYQQTPGQGLQFLFEYFSETQRNKGNFPGRFSGRQFSNSRSEMNVSTLELGDSALYLCASSATGALQETQYFGPGTRLLVL.

This clone showed up just a few times. The rearrangement uses TRBV2 and TRBJ1-1; possibly TRBD1 for D (5 bases). The V gene lost 3 bases and the J gene lost 7 bases, with 15 bases spanning the gap. CDR3 length equals 14 residues. Germline CDR1 is SNHLY and CDR2 is FYNNEI. CDR3 nucleotide sequence: TGTGCCAGCAGTGACCTACAGGCGAACCATGAAGCTTTCTTT. Translated: CASSDLQANHEAFF. Variable domain in full (rest from reference TRBV2 and TRBJ1-1): EPEVTQTPSHQVTQMGQEVILRCVPISNHLYFYWYRQILGQKVEFLVSFYNNEISEKSEIFDDQFSVERPDGSNFTLKIRSTKLEDSAMYFCASSDLQANHEAFFGQGTRLTVV.

The chain uses TRBV3-1 (or the pseudogene TRBV3-2) and TRBJ2-3; D is undetermined. The CDR3 has 16 amino acids. Germline assignment: CDR1 LGHDT and CDR2 YNNKEL (reference sequence). V gave up 4 bases and J gave up 2 bases, with 16 bases separating them. This CDR3 reads CASSLGPVRATDTQYF. CDR3 nucleotide sequence: TGTGCCAGCAGCCTCGGACCAGTTAGGGCCACAGATACGCAGTATTTT.

The chain carries TRBV3-1 (or the pseudogene TRBV3-2) and TRBJ1-3, with unresolved D. V lost 0 bases to trimming and J lost 2 bases, with 5 bases between them. CDR1 and CDR2 (germline): LGHDT, YNNKEL (reference sequence). This CDR3 is 14 amino acids long. DNA of the CDR3: TGTGCCAGCAGCCAAGATTACACTGGAAACACCATATATTTT. Its translation: CASSQDYTGNTIYF.

The chain uses TRBV29-1 and TRBJ2-1; D possibly uses TRBD1 or TRBD2 (6 bases each). This CDR3 has 15 residues. Germline V gene sequence: CDR1 SQVTM, CDR2 ANQGSEA. Trimming took 7 bases from V and 0 from J, leaving 16 bases between them. The CDR3 coding sequence is TGCAGCGCCGCTAGGGGGGCGAGCTCCTACAATGAGCAGTTCTTC. This gives the protein CSAARGASSYNEQFF.

The genes are TRBV18 and TRBJ1-1; 8 positions agree with TRBD1. CDR1 and CDR2 from the germline V gene are KGHSH and LQKENI. J was trimmed by 1 base and V by 2 bases; bases with no gene match: 6. This CDR3 region has 16 residues. The DNA for the CDR3 is TGTGCCAGCTCACCAGAGGACAGGGCATGGAACACTGAAGCTTTCTTT. It is translated as CASSPEDRAWNTEAFF.

The chain couples TRBV4-2 to TRBJ2-7; unclear D gene. The CDR3 has 11 residues. The V end lost 3 bases, the J end lost 5 bases, and 5 bases lay between the germline ends. From germline, CDR1 is LGHNA and CDR2 YNFKEQ. CDR3 nucleotide sequence: TGTGCCAGCAGCCAGGCAAACGAGCAGTACTTC. Its translation: CASSQANEQYF.

This chain joins TRBV7-9 and TRBJ1-4; tentatively, D is TRBD1 (6 bases). In germline, CDR1 is SEHNR, CDR2 FQNEAQ (reference sequence). V lost 7 bases and J lost 7, with 16 bases in between. The CDR3 consists of 14 residues. The CDR3 bases are TGTGCCAGCACTGAGCAGGGGAAGGGTGAAAAACTGTTTTTT. It translates to CASTEQGKGEKLFF. The variable domain in full, completed from reference TRBV7-9 and TRBJ1-4, reads DTGVSQNPRHKITKRGQNVTFRCDPISEHNRLYWYRQTLGQGPEFLTYFQNEAQLEKSRLLSDRFSAERPKGSFSTLEIQRTEQGDSAMYLCASTEQGKGEKLFFGSGTQLSVL.

The rearrangement links TRBV29-1 to TRBJ2-2; a possible D gene is TRBD1 (6 bases). V gave up 5 bases and J gave up 3 bases, with 10 bases separating them. This CDR3 spans 13 amino acids. Germline lookup yields CDR1 SQVTM and CDR2 ANQGSEA. CDR3 bases: TGCAGCGTTCTGGACAGCGACACCGGGGAGCTGTTTTTT. It translates to CSVLDSDTGELFF.

CDR3 in amino acids: CASSEARGTGGSRDGYTF. For the CDR3, the DNA is TGTGCCAGCAGTGAAGCAAGAGGGACAGGGGGTTCAAGGGATGGCTACACCTTC. V and J are TRBV2 and TRBJ1-2; 11 nucleotides agree with TRBD1. After removal of 0 bases from V and 6 bases from J, the junction contained 12 bases not matched to a gene. The CDR3 has 18 residues. From germline, CDR1 is SNHLY and CDR2 FYNNEI.

This clone was found a few times. This chain links TRBV25-1 with TRBJ1-2; a possible D gene is TRBD1 (6 bases). Germline values: CDR1 MGHDK, CDR2 SYGVNS. The V end lost 7 bases, the J end lost 2 bases, and 17 bases lay between the germline ends. The CDR3 spans 15 residues. CDR3 in DNA: TGTGCCAGCACTCCTCTTGGGGGGACAAACTATGGCTACACCTTC. Amino acids: CASTPLGGTNYGYTF.

This rearrangement joins TRBV13 to TRBJ1-4, with 8 bases fitting TRBD1. This CDR3 has 18 residues. J lost 3 bases, V lost 5 bases, and 14 bases had no gene match. The germline gives CDR1 PRHDT, CDR2 FYEKMQ (reference sequence). The chain's CDR3 is CASSPSAPQGAPNEKLFF. CDR3 coding DNA: TGTGCCAGCAGCCCGAGTGCACCCCAGGGGGCACCTAATGAAAAACTGTTTTTT.

V gene TRBV6-2 or TRBV6-3 combines with J gene TRBJ2-1; 9 bases align to TRBD2. The ends lost 2 bases at V and 4 bases at J; junction bases unmatched: 9. The V gene's germline CDR1 is MNHEY and CDR2 SVGEGT. The CDR3 is 17 residues long. DNA for the CDR3: TGTGCCAGCAGTTACCGTTTTAGCGGGGGAGTTTACAATGAGCAGTTCTTC. As protein: CASSYRFSGGVYNEQFF.

The chain couples TRBV27 to TRBJ2-7; 7 nucleotides agree with TRBD1. Germline CDR1 is MNHEY and CDR2 is SMNVEV (reference sequence). The CDR3 spans 12 residues. After removal of 5 bases from V and 2 bases from J, the junction contained 0 bases not matched to a gene. The CDR3 nucleotides read TGTGCCAGCAGTCAGGGGGCCTACGAGCAGTACTTC. Protein: CASSQGAYEQYF.

Notes on this clone: Other DNA sequences in this sample translate to the same CDR3. The chain joins TRBV9 to TRBJ2-7; tentative D call: TRBD1 (5 bases). CDR3 length: 14 residues. V dropped 0 bases and J dropped 1 base, with 8 bases sitting between them. Germline CDR1 and CDR2: SGDLS and YYNGEE. The CDR3 region is CASSVAQGSYEQYF. The CDR3 DNA sequence: TGTGCCAGCAGCGTAGCTCAGGGTTCCTACGAGCAGTACTTC.

The genes are TRBV5-1 and TRBJ1-5, with 7 bases lining up with TRBD1. The germline V gene has CDR1 SGHRS and CDR2 YFSETQ. This CDR3 region has 15 residues. With 0 bases clipped from V and 3 bases from J, the junction kept 3 bases outside the gene matches. CDR3 amino acids: CASSLDRGVNQPQHF. For the CDR3, the DNA is TGCGCCAGCAGCTTGGACAGGGGAGTCAATCAGCCCCAGCATTTT.

The V gene is TRBV6-5, the J gene TRBJ1-3; tentative D call: TRBD1 (6 bases). The CDR3 loop spans 15 amino acids. Germline CDR1 is MNHEY and CDR2 is SVGAGI. V lost 6 bases and J 4 bases, leaving 16 bases between the germline ends. DNA for the CDR3: TGTGCCAGCAGGCTGAAACAGGGAGAGGGAAACACCATATATTTT. It is translated as CASRLKQGEGNTIYF.